Detailed here is one TCR beta chain. The specificity of this receptor is unknown. Within one base of it there is no much larger clone, and no base qualities were kept. The sample belongs to a study of T cell clonotyping in hematopoietic cell transplantation (dated by TCRdb to the early 2020s). At the level of the whole study: Pretransplant recipient samples were obtained after cytoreduction. In the study, 135 blood samples were gathered from approximately 35 consecutive transplant recipients and their related donors. Patient recruitment ran from September 2015 to early 2017, and follow-up continued until September 2020 or death. What the research found in general, with its limitations: Only a small fraction of recipient repertoires overlapped donor repertoires, with over 95% appearing de novo at the given depth. Sample size was limited, and cells were not sorted, so CD4 and CD8 repertoire contributions could not be separated. Inverse Simpson Index values from donors and from recipients before transplant predicted broader TCR repertoire diversity after transplant. A decrease in recipient TCR diversity was observed after transplant, and a progressive increase in pathologically expanded clonotypes was seen from day 30 to day 180.

V sheds 0 bases and J sheds 0 bases, leaving 13 bases between their ends. Based on the germline V gene, the CDR1 and CDR2 sequences are SGDLS and YYNGEE. The CDR3 measures 17 amino acids from cysteine to phenylalanine. Left in the record is the CDR3 DNA by itself, 51 bases read in frame from the first base. The immunoSEQ assay, a bias-controlled multiplex PCR with V- and J-specific primers, was used to amplify TCR beta CDR3 regions from genomic DNA. In a second PCR step, a proprietary barcode and Illumina adapter sequences were attached to the CDR3 amplicons. An Illumina MiSeq instrument was used for sequencing of the CDR3 libraries. The published analysis was carried out like this. immunoSEQ Analyzer 3.0 was used for export and quality control, with R Bioconductor and Immunarch used for downstream analyses. Only productive rearrangements in the normalized downsampled data set were used to calculate repertoire metrics. Pathologically expanded clonotypes were defined as those larger than 5 templates in the normalized cohort. Repertoire diversity was measured with the Inverse Simpson Index. The non-normalized data set was used for CMV-specificity analyses so that all clonotypes could be captured. Held by TCRdb, this immuneACCESS table contains in-frame sequences only and omits some clones. Under half of the omission traces to an unresolved V gene where checked; the cause of the rest is unknown. Clone size and V and J calls were adopted from that table, with D and trimming inferred from the DNA. The sample table holds some 76,000 clones, of which about 95% were seen once. The ten largest clones take up under 2% of the sample.

The time point label on this specimen signifies: recipient sample about 28 days before transplant, after cytoreduction. Recipient blood was collected about 28 days before transplant and at days 30, 100 and 180 after transplant. Nuclei Lysis Solution was used to extract genomic DNA from fresh or cryopreserved unfractionated peripheral blood mononuclear cells. The chain uses TRBV9 and TRBJ2-1; the D region possibly corresponds to TRBD1 (5 bases align). The sample consisted of peripheral blood mononuclear cells, taken before stem cell transplant. This clonotype originated in a woman in her forties or fifties with acute myeloid leukemia. Some clones in this sample may be carry-over from other donors' samples. This receptor has the CDR3 CASSVELGRGSYNEQFF. The sequenced DNA is TGTGCCAGCAGCGTAGAATTGGGAAGGGGCTCCTACAATGAGCAGTTCTTC. The full variable domain, with segments outside the CDR3 supplied by the reference TRBV9 and TRBJ2-1 proteins, appears as DSGVTQTPKHLITATGQRVTLRCSPRSGDLSVYWYQQSLDQGLQFLIQYYNGEERAKGNILERFSAQQFPDLHSELNLSSLELGDSALYFCASSVELGRGSYNEQFFGPGTRLTVL.